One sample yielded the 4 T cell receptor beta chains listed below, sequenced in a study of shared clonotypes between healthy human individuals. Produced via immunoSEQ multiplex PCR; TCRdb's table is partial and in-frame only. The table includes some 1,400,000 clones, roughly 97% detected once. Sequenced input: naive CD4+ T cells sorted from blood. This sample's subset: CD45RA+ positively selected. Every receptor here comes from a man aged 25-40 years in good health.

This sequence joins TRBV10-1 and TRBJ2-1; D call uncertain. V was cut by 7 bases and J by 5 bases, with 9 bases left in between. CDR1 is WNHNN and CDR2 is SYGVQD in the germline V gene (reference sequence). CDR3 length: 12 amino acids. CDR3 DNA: TGCGCCAGCACCTCGGATGACAATGAGCAGTTCTTC. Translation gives CASTSDDNEQFF.

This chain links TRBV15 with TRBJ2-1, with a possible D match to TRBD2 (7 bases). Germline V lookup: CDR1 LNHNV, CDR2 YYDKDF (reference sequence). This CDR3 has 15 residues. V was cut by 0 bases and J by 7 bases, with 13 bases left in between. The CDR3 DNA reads TGTGCCACCAGCAGAGATTGGGGAGGGGGGAATGAGCAGTTCTTC. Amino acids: CATSRDWGGGNEQFF.

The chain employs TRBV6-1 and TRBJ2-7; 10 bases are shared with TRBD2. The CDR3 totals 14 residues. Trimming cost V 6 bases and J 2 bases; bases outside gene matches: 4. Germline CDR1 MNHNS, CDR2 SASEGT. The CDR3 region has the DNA TGTGCCAGCAGGGGACTAGCGCCCGCCTACGAGCAGTACTTC. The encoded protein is CASRGLAPAYEQYF.

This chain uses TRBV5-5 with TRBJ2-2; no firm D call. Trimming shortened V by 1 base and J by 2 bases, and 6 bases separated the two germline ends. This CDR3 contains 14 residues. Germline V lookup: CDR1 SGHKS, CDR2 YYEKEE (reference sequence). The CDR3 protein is CASSLRINTGELFF. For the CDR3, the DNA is TGTGCCAGCAGCTTGCGGATCAACACCGGGGAGCTGTTTTTT.